This TCR beta chain appears in the sequencing data of a study of CD8 T cells in Susac syndrome (dated by TCRdb to the late 2010s). For the study in its entirety: Repertoire sequencing was used to test whether CD8+ T cell activation and differentiation in Susac syndrome was antigen driven. Clonality of the CD8+ T cell repertoire was compared between 11 to 12 healthy donors, some 14 Susac syndrome patients and under 19 multiple sclerosis patients. General study outcomes and caveats: The number of individuals in the TCR sequencing and HLA analysis was acknowledged as relatively small.

Of note for this clonotype: Its antigen specificity is not known. No much larger clonotype is one base removed from it; base qualities were not supplied.

Taken from the germline V gene (reference sequence), the CDR1 and CDR2 loops are MNHEY and SMNVEV. The CDR3 has 13 amino acids, counting the end cysteine and valine. The kept DNA is CDR3 alone, 39 bases in frame from the first base. V loses 6 bases at its end and J loses 5 bases; junction bases beyond the gene matches: 4. RNA was extracted using the RNeasy kit, and roughly 0.5 to 1 ug of the RNA was reverse transcribed with random hexamers. The immunoSEQ multiplex PCR assay, covering 54 Vbeta and 13 Jbeta segments, was used to amplify TCR beta CDR3 regions. PCR amplification bias was corrected by using a synthetic template baseline for primer optimization and computational correction. On the study's bioinformatics: Reads were annotated to V, D and J genes according to IMGT and were analyzed with immunoSEQ Analyzer, with only productive sequences retained. To calculate clonality, Shannon entropy was normalized by log2 of the number of productive unique sequences and then subtracted from one. For each patient and control, public and private clones were evaluated among the 100 most prevalent clones. Susac-specific clones were defined as absent from healthy and MS cohorts, 1052 published viral clones and other ImmuneACCESS disease sequences. The public reads were reanalyzed by TCRdb: fastp trimming at Q25, MiXCR alignment, in-frame beta chains only. Rows with one shared CDR3 protein collapse into an entry with the most common genes and DNA. The V and J calls were determined by TCRdb, not by the authors. In all, the sample holds some 80,000 distinct CDR3 sequences, and roughly 94% of those were seen once. About 0.28% of the sample is taken by the ten largest.

High-throughput TCR beta sequencing profiled peripheral blood CD8+ and CD4+ T cells from healthy donors, Susac syndrome patients and multiple sclerosis patients. Healthy donors were age- and sex-matched controls. Bulk CD8+ and CD4+ T cells were purified by magnetic negative isolation, while CD8+ TEMRA cells were enriched using FACS. Blood was drawn into EDTA tubes, processed within 24 hours, and PBMCs were isolated by density gradient centrifugation. PBMCs intended for TCR sequencing were cryopreserved in liquid nitrogen and thawed later in a water bath at 37 degrees C. A purity of at least 90% was achieved for sorted or isolated CD4+, CD8+ and CD8+ TEMRA cells.

The receptor was derived from a human donor in good health. The chain was built from TRBV27 and TRBJ2-7; 10 central bases correspond to TRBD1. The sequenced material came from CD8+ T cells from PBMCs. The nucleotides are TGTGCCAGCAGCCCGGGACAGGGGAACGAGCAGTACGTC. Its protein reads: CASSPGQGNEQYV.